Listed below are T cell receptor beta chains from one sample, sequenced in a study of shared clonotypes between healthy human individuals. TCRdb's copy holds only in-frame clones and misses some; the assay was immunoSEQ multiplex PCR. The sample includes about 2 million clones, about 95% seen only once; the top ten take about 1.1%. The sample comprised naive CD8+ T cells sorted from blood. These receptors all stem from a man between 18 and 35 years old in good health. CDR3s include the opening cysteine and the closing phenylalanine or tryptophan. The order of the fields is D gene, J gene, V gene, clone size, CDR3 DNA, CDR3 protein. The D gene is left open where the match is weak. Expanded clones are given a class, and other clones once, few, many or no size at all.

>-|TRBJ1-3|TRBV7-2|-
TGTGCCAGCAGCTTAGTGACCGGGGGAAACACCATATATTTT
CASSLVTGGNTIYF
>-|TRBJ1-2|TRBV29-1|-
TGCAGCGCCCTTGCGGCTAACTATGGCTACACCTTC
CSALAANYGYTF
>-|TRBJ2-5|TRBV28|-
TGTGCCAGCAGTTTAGGGGCAGGGACCCTCCAAGAGACCCAGTACTTC
CASSLGAGTLQETQYF
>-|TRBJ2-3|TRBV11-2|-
TGTGCCAGCAGGCCCCCCCGGGACCCGGGGACAGATACGCAGTATTTT
CASRPPRDPGTDTQYF
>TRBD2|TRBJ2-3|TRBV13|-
TGTGCCAGCAGCTTCCGTGGACTAGGGAAAACCACAGATACGCAGTATTTT
CASSFRGLGKTTDTQYF
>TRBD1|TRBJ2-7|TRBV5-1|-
TGCGCCAGCAGCTTGATGGGACAGGGGGCTTGGGAGCAGTACTTC
CASSLMGQGAWEQYF
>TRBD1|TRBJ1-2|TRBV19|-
TGTGCCAGTAGTATAGGGACAGGGGACTACACCTTC
CASSIGTGDYTF
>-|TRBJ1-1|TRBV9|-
TGTGCCAGCAGCGGAGCCAGAACGGGGAACACTGAAGCTTTCTTT
CASSGARTGNTEAFF
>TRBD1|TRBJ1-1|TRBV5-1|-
TGCGCCAGCAGCTTGGATCTAGAGACAGGGGACACTGAAGCTTTCTTT
CASSLDLETGDTEAFF
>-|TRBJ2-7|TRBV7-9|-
TGTGCCAGCAGCTTAGGATCAGATTACTACGAGCAGTACTTC
CASSLGSDYYEQYF
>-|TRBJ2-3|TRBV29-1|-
TGCAGCGTGTGGACAGCCAGCACAGATACGCAGTATTTT
CSVWTASTDTQYF
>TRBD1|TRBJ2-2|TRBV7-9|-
TGTGCCAGCAGCTCTATCGGGACAGGGGTCACCGGGGAGCTGTTTTTT
CASSSIGTGVTGELFF
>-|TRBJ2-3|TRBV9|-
TGTGCCAGCAGCCCCCGCGGTAGCGGAAGCACAGATACGCAGTATTTT
CASSPRGSGSTDTQYF
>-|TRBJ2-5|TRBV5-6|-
TGTGCCAGCAGCCAGTGGACCCAAGAGACCCAGTACTTC
CASSQWTQETQYF
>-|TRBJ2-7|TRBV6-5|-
TGTGCCAGCAGTTACTCGACTGGGGCGCAAATCGAGCAGTACTTC
CASSYSTGAQIEQYF
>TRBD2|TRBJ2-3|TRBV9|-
TGTGCCAGCAGCGTAGGGGTCCGCGGGGGGCACACAGATACGCAGTATTTT
CASSVGVRGGHTDTQYF
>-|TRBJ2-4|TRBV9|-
TGTGCCAGCAGGGATACAAACATTCAGTACTTC
CASRDTNIQYF
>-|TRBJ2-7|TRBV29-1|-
TGCAGCGTTGTTGCCGGCGACTACGAGCAGTACTTC
CSVVAGDYEQYF
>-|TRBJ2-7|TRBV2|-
TGTGCCAGCAGTGATCCAGAAACTCACGTGGACTACGAGCAGTACTTC
CASSDPETHVDYEQYF
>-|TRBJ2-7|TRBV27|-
TGTGCCAGCAGTTTAGGTCGGACCTACGAGCAGTACTTC
CASSLGRTYEQYF
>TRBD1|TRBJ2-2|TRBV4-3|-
TGCGCCAGTGAAGACAGGGGTACGAACACCGGGGAGCTGTTTTTT
CASEDRGTNTGELFF
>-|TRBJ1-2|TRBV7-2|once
TGTGCCAGCAGCTTGGGGCAGGGGACCCTATCCGACTATGGCTACACCTTC
CASSLGQGTLSDYGYTF